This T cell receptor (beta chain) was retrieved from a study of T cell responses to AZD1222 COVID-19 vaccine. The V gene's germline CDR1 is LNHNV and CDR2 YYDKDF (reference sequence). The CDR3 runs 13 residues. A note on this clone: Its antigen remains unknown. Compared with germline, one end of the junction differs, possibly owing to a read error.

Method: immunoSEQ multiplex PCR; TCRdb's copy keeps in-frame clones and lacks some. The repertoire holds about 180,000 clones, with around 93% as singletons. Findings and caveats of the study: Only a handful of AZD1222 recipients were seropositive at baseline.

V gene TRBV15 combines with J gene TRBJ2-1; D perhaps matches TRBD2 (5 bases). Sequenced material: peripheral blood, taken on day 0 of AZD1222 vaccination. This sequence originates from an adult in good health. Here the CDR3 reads CATSREADGGRIF. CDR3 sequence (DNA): TGTGCCACCAGCAGAGAGGCGGACGGCGGGCGCATCTTC.